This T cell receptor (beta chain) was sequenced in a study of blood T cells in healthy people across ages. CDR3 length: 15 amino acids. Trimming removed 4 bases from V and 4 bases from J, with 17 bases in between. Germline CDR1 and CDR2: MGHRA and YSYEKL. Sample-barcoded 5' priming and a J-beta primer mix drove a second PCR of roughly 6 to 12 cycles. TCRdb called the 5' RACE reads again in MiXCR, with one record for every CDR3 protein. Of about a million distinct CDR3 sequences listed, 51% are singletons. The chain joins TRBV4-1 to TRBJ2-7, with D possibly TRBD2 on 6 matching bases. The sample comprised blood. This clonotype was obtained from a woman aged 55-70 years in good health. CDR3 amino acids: CASSPLWAEGYEQYF. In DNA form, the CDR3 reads TGCGCCAGCAGCCCTCTTTGGGCGGAGGGATACGAGCAGTACTTC.